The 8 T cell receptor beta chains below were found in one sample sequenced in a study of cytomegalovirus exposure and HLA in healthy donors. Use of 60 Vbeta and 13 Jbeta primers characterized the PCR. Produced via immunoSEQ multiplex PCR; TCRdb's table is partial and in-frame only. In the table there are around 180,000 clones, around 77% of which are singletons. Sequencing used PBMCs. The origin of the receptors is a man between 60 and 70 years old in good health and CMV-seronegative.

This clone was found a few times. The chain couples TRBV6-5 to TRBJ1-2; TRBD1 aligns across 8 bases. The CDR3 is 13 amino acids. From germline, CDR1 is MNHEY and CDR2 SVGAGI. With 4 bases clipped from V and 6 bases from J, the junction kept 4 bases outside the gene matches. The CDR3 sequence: CASSSDRAHGYTF. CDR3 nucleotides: TGTGCCAGCAGTTCGGACAGGGCTCATGGCTACACCTTC.

The CDR3 coding sequence is TGCAGCGTTGAAACAGGACTAGCGGGCAATGAGCAGTTCTTC. This translates into CSVETGLAGNEQFF. The chain has TRBV29-1 and TRBJ2-1; 11 bases match TRBD2. CDR1 and CDR2 (germline): SQVTM, ANQGSEA. J was trimmed by 6 bases and V by 2 bases; bases with no gene match: 3. The CDR3 has 14 amino acids.

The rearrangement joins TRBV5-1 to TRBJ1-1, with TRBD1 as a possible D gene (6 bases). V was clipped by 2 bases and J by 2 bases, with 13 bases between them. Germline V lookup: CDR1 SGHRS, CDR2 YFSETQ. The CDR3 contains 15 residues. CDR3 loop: CASSFGSGANTEAFF. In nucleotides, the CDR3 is TGCGCCAGCAGCTTCGGATCAGGGGCAAACACTGAAGCTTTCTTT.

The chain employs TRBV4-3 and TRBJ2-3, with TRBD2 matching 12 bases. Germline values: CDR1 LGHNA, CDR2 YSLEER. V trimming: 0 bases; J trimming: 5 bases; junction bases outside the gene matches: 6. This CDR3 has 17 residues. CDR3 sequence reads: CASSQDLLAGGIDTQYF. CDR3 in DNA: TGCGCCAGCAGCCAAGATCTCCTAGCGGGAGGGATAGATACGCAGTATTTT.

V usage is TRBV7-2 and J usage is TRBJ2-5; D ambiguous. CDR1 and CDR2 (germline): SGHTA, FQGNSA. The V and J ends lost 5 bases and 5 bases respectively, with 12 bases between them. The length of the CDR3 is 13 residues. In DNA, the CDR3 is TGTGCCAGCAGCGGAAAGACCGGGGAGACCCAGTACTTC. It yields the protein CASSGKTGETQYF. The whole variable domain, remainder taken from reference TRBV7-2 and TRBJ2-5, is GAGVSQSPSNKVTEKGKDVELRCDPISGHTALYWYRQSLGQGLEFLIYFQGNSAPDKSGLPSDRFSAERTGGSVSTLTIQRTQQEDSAVYLCASSGKTGETQYFGPGTRLLVL.

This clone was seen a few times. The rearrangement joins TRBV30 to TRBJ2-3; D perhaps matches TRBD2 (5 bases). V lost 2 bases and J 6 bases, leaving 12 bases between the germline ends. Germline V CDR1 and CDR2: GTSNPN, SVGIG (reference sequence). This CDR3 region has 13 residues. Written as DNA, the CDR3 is TGTGCCTGGAGTCCAACTCAGCGGGATACGCAGTATTTT. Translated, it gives CAWSPTQRDTQYF.

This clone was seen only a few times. The CDR3 loop reads CASSLTGDVPSGYTF. The CDR3 region has the DNA TGTGCCAGCAGTCTAACAGGGGACGTCCCAAGTGGCTACACCTTC. The chain recombines TRBV6-1 with TRBJ1-2, with TRBD1 matching 7 bases. V lost 5 bases to trimming and J lost 7 bases; unmatched junction nucleotides: 13. The CDR3 has 15 residues. The germline V gene encodes CDR1 MNHNS and CDR2 SASEGT.

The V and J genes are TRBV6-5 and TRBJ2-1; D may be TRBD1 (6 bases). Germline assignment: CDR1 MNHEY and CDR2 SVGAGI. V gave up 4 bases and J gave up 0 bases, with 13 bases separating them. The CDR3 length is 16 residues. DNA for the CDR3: TGTGCCAGCAGTTCGGACAGTTCTATCTCCTACAATGAGCAGTTCTTC. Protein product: CASSSDSSISYNEQFF.